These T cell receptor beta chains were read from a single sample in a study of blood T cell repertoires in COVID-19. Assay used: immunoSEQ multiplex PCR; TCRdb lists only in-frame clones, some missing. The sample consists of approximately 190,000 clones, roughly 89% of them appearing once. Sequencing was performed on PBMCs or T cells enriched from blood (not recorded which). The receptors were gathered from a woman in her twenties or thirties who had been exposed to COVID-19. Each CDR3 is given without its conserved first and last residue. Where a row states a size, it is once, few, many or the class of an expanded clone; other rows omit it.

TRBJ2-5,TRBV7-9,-,ASSHRLAGGQETQY
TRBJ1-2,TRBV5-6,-,ASSVEYYGYT
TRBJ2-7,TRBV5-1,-,ASSWGTGPFPEEQY
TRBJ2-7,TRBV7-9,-,ASSFGSVEQY
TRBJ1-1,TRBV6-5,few,ASRDRDRVNTEAF
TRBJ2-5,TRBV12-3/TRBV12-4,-,ASRTGSGTQY
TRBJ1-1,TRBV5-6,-,ASSLGGVEAF
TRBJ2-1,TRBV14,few,ASSRLGGDYNEQF
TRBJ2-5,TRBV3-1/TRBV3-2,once,ASSLRTGRETQY
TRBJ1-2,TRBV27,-,ASSTMTGTGYT
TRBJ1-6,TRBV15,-,ATSSRDSYNSPLH
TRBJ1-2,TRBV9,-,ASSVGSYGYT
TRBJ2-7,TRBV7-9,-,ASSLDRGEHEQY
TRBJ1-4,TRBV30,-,AWSHASHEKLF
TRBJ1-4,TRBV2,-,ASSERQGRKLF